This T cell receptor (beta chain) was obtained from a study of T cells expressing NK-cell markers. Study-wide points: Four of the donors also had these clonotypes leading their CD3+CD56-NKG2C+ fraction.

One entry per CDR3 protein, without DNA, is what TCRdb gives after re-calling the 5' RACE reads. This sample contains about 150,000 distinct CDR3 sequences. Of note for this clonotype: What it recognizes is unknown.

What was sequenced was blood T cells: a sorted CD56 or NKG2C T cell subset, CD4+ or CD8+ T cells, or bulk PBMC T cells (not recorded which). The sequence was collected from a man aged 18 to 30 in good health.

CDR3 region: CASSQDLLGDTDTQYF. V is TRBV4-2 and J is TRBJ2-3. The CDR3 runs to 16 residues. Germline lookup yields CDR1 LGHNA and CDR2 YNFKEQ.